These 30 T cell receptor beta chains were sequenced from one sample in a study of Ad26.COV2.S vaccination and SARS-CoV-2 variants. Sequencing used immunoSEQ multiplex PCR; TCRdb keeps in-frame clones, though not all of them. The repertoire holds around 370,000 clones, with approximately 81% as singletons. Documented treatment: roughly 18 received Ad26.COV2.S at low or high dose, single or two shots; five or six received placebo; per-sample allocation not given. Sampling took place 63 days after the first vaccine or placebo injection. Sequenced material: peripheral blood, taken in a trial of Ad26.COV2.S vaccine versus placebo. The origin of the receptors is a person aged 18-60 years who received the Ad26.COV2.S COVID-19 vaccine or a placebo.

For the CDR3, the DNA is TGTGCCAGCAGCTCGGAACAGGGATATGGCTACACCTTC. It encodes CASSSEQGYGYTF. V usage is TRBV11-2 and J usage is TRBJ1-2, with a possible D match to TRBD1 (6 bases). The CDR3 consists of 13 residues. Germline CDR1 SGHAT, CDR2 FQNNGV. V shed 4 bases and J shed 5 bases, with 11 bases lying between them.

V is TRBV7-2 and J is TRBJ1-5; 9 nucleotides agree with TRBD1. This CDR3 is built from 16 residues. From germline, CDR1 is SGHTA and CDR2 FQGNSA. The J segment lost 3 bases and the V segment lost 4 bases, leaving 7 bases of the junction unmatched. CDR3 amino acids: CASSSQGAGYNQPQHF. The CDR3 DNA is TGTGCCAGCAGCTCACAGGGGGCGGGCTACAATCAGCCCCAGCATTTT.

In its sample, this clone was seen once. The CDR3 nucleotides read TGTGCCAGCAGTTATGCGGGCCTTAGGGGCGGGAGTGACACCGGGGAGCTGTTTTTT. Protein: CASSYAGLRGGSDTGELFF. This chain uses TRBV28 with TRBJ2-2; 7 nucleotides align to TRBD2. This CDR3 region has 19 residues. The ends lost 4 bases at V and 3 bases at J; junction bases unmatched: 17. Germline assignment: CDR1 MDHEN and CDR2 SYDVKM.

The gene calls are TRBV7-9 and TRBJ2-7; 9 nucleotides line up with TRBD2. The CDR3 loop spans 14 amino acids. Germline assignment: CDR1 SEHNR and CDR2 FQNEAQ (reference sequence). V was clipped by 3 bases and J by 6 bases; unmatched bases: 6. CDR3 loop: CASSFAGGPFEQYF. The CDR3 region has the DNA TGTGCCAGCAGCTTCGCGGGAGGGCCATTCGAGCAGTACTTC.

The rearrangement uses TRBV27 and TRBJ2-3; D might be TRBD2 (6 bases). CDR3 size: 14 residues. Germline-derived CDR1 and CDR2 are MNHEY and SMNVEV (reference sequence). The germline V and J ends were trimmed by 2 bases and 1 base, with 7 bases remaining between them. CDR3 residues: CASSLLARTDTQYF. The DNA of the CDR3 is TGTGCCAGCAGTTTACTAGCGCGCACAGATACGCAGTATTTT.

The genes are TRBV7-2 and TRBJ2-5; 9 bases map to TRBD2. The germline CDR1 and CDR2 sequences are SGHTA and FQGNSA. The CDR3 spans 16 residues. V lost 2 bases to trimming and J lost 2 bases; unmatched junction nucleotides: 6. The CDR3 nucleotides read TGTGCCAGCAGCTTACTCGGACTAGCGTTACAAGAGACCCAGTACTTC. It codes for CASSLLGLALQETQYF.

The chain carries TRBV11-2 and TRBJ2-5; no firm D call. The CDR3 spans 12 residues. V dropped 6 bases and J dropped 5 bases, with 10 bases sitting between them. Germline CDR1 and CDR2: SGHAT and FQNNGV. CDR3 sequence (DNA): TGTGCCAGCAGTCAAGGATATGAGACCCAGTACTTC. This gives the protein CASSQGYETQYF.

The rearrangement uses TRBV10-3 and TRBJ1-4; 8 bases align to TRBD1. The CDR3 contains 15 residues. J was trimmed by 9 bases and V by 10 bases; bases with no gene match: 16. Per the germline V gene, CDR1 is ENHRY and CDR2 is SYGVKD. CDR3 in amino acids: CASDPGGGERKKLFF. Written as DNA, the CDR3 is TGTGCCAGCGACCCAGGGGGCGGTGAGCGGAAAAAACTGTTTTTT.

This sequence joins TRBV10-3 and TRBJ2-5; D ambiguous. CDR1 ENHRY and CDR2 SYGVKD come from the germline V gene. This CDR3 comprises 13 residues. V was pared by 5 bases and J by 5 bases, with 12 bases between. CDR3 in amino acids: CAISKALRETQYF. The CDR3 DNA reads TGTGCCATCAGTAAGGCCCTGCGGGAGACCCAGTACTTC.

The gene calls are TRBV5-1 and TRBJ1-3; 7 nucleotides match TRBD1. Germline assignment: CDR1 SGHRS and CDR2 YFSETQ. The CDR3 runs 16 residues. J lost 2 bases, V lost 3 bases, and 8 bases had no gene match. The CDR3 DNA sequence: TGCGCCAGCAGCTACCATGGGCAGGGGGCTGGAAACACCATATATTTT. It is translated as CASSYHGQGAGNTIYF.

The chain is built from TRBV6-5 and TRBJ1-3; TRBD1 agrees at 8 bases. This CDR3 contains 13 residues. The germline gives CDR1 MNHEY, CDR2 SVGAGI. V lost 5 bases, J lost 7 bases, and 4 bases stayed unmatched. CDR3 DNA sequence: TGTGCCAGCAGTCGGACAGGGCTCAACACCATATATTTT. It specifies CASSRTGLNTIYF.

Only a few counts were recorded for this clone. V usage is TRBV20-1 and J usage is TRBJ1-6, with D uncertain. CDR3 length: 11 amino acids. Between the trimmed V and J ends, which lost 3 bases and 9 bases, there was a span of 6 bases. Germline V gene lookup returns CDR1 DFQATT and CDR2 SNEGSKA (reference sequence). CDR3 sequence: CSASPGSPLHF. CDR3 bases: TGCAGTGCTAGTCCAGGTTCACCCCTCCACTTT.

This clone was seen only a few times. The V gene is TRBV5-4, the J gene TRBJ2-3; weak D call: TRBD2 (5 bases). The CDR3 runs 14 residues. The V end was cut by 5 bases, the J end by 3 bases, with 13 bases between. The V gene's germline CDR1 is SGHNT and CDR2 YYREEE (reference sequence). CDR3 DNA sequence: TGTGCCAGCAGAGAAGCGGAAGCGACAGATACGCAGTATTTT. Translated, it gives CASREAEATDTQYF.

This chain uses TRBV19 with TRBJ1-3, with TRBD1 as a possible D gene (5 bases). V lost 6 bases, J lost 1 base, and 16 bases lay in between. This CDR3 region has 16 residues. From germline, CDR1 is LNHDA and CDR2 SQIVND (reference sequence). The CDR3 DNA reads TGTGCCAGTAGCCTGGGACCGATGATATCTGGAAACACCATATATTTT. Residues: CASSLGPMISGNTIYF. The full variable domain, with the rest looked up from reference TRBV19 and TRBJ1-3, is DGGITQSPKYLFRKEGQNVTLSCEQNLNHDAMYWYRQDPGQGLRLIYYSQIVNDFQKGDIAEGYSVSREKKESFPLTVTSAQKNPTAFYLCASSLGPMISGNTIYFGEGSWLTVV.

The V gene is TRBV19, the J gene TRBJ2-2; TRBD2 matches 9 bases. This CDR3 region has 17 residues. Germline V gene data show CDR1 as LNHDA and CDR2 as SQIVND (reference sequence). V trimming: 6 bases; J trimming: 5 bases; junction bases outside the gene matches: 13. CDR3 amino acids: CASRSPGGRARTGELFF. The CDR3 DNA follows: TGTGCCAGTAGATCACCTGGCGGGAGGGCACGGACCGGGGAGCTGTTTTTT.

The chain couples TRBV14 to TRBJ2-3, with D perhaps matching TRBD1 or TRBD2 (5 bases each). V was clipped by 0 bases and J by 4 bases, with 17 bases between them. This CDR3 contains 17 residues. Germline CDR1 SGHDN, CDR2 FVKESK. The CDR3 loop is CASSQDNRDARPDTQYF. CDR3 sequence (DNA): TGTGCCAGCAGCCAAGATAATAGGGACGCGCGGCCAGATACGCAGTATTTT.

The chain recombines TRBV4-3 with TRBJ2-2; no firm D call. This CDR3 has 16 residues. Looked up from germline, CDR1 is LGHNA and CDR2 is YSLEER. Trimming removed 1 base at V and 6 bases at J, with 15 bases between. The CDR3 sequence: CASSQAGPRQAGELFF. The DNA of the CDR3 is TGCGCCAGCAGCCAAGCCGGACCTCGGCAGGCCGGGGAGCTGTTTTTT.

The V gene is TRBV2, the J gene TRBJ1-3; a weak D match, TRBD1 (5 bases). Looked up from germline, CDR1 is SNHLY and CDR2 is FYNNEI. V lost 7 bases and J 0 bases, leaving 22 bases between the germline ends. The CDR3 has 18 amino acids. The CDR3 nucleotides read TGTGCCAGCACTCAACAGGAGAGTAAAAAATACTCTGGAAACACCATATATTTT. Translated: CASTQQESKKYSGNTIYF.

The sample holds a few counts of this clone. V is TRBV28 and J is TRBJ2-1; 8 nucleotides agree with TRBD1. CDR3 size: 21 residues. The V gene end was trimmed by 8 bases and the J gene end by 0 bases; junction bases not matched to a gene: 24. Germline V gives CDR1 MDHEN, CDR2 SYDVKM. CDR3 nucleotide sequence: TGTGCCAGCCTCAAGAGAGGTGGGGGCAGGGGGCTTCCGAGCTCCTACAATGAGCAGTTCTTC. Residues: CASLKRGGGRGLPSSYNEQFF.

The V and J genes are TRBV4-3 and TRBJ2-3; D assignment may be TRBD1 or TRBD2 (5 bases each). CDR1 and CDR2 (germline): LGHNA, YSLEER. The CDR3 runs 15 residues. V shed 4 bases and J shed 0 bases, with 11 bases lying between them. The CDR3 spells CASSPGPTSTDTQYF. CDR3 coding DNA: TGCGCCAGCAGCCCGGGACCGACTAGCACAGATACGCAGTATTTT.

This clone was seen more than once but under ten times. The chain recombines TRBV4-2 with TRBJ1-1; D not certain. Germline CDR1 is LGHNA and CDR2 is YNFKEQ. The germline V and J ends were trimmed by 2 bases and 5 bases, with 12 bases remaining between them. The CDR3 is 14 residues long. For the CDR3, the DNA is TGTGCCAGCAGCCAACGGTATAGGGAAACTGAAGCTTTCTTT. Translating gives CASSQRYRETEAFF.

This chain connects TRBV28 to TRBJ1-3, with a possible D match to TRBD1 (6 bases). Germline assignment: CDR1 MDHEN and CDR2 SYDVKM. The CDR3 sequence is 16 residues long. V was trimmed by 5 bases and J by 5 bases, leaving 19 bases between them. The DNA of the CDR3 is TGTGCCAGCAGTCAAGGGGGGGGGATTTCGAGAAACACCATATATTTT. Translated, it gives CASSQGGGISRNTIYF.

The chain recombines TRBV3-1 (or the pseudogene TRBV3-2) with TRBJ1-2; 7 bases line up with TRBD1. This CDR3 spans 15 amino acids. With V trimmed by 4 bases and J by 8 bases, 13 bases remained unmatched. Germline loops: CDR1 LGHDT, CDR2 YNNKEL (reference sequence). CDR3 protein: CASSLSTGETGGYTF. CDR3 sequence (DNA): TGTGCCAGCAGCCTATCAACAGGCGAGACAGGGGGCTACACCTTC.

In the case of this clone: This specimen includes other DNA sequences encoding the same CDR3. The chain joins TRBV9 to TRBJ1-3, with no clear D. The CDR3 covers 11 residues. V lost 3 bases and J lost 4, with 2 bases in between. Germline lookup yields CDR1 SGDLS and CDR2 YYNGEE. The CDR3 spells CASSEGNTIYF. Written as DNA, the CDR3 is TGTGCCAGCAGCGAGGGAAACACCATATATTTT.

This sequence joins TRBV4-3 and TRBJ2-5; 7 bases map to TRBD1. Germline V gene lookup returns CDR1 LGHNA and CDR2 YSLEER. The CDR3 totals 15 residues. V was pared by 9 bases and J by 3 bases, with 13 bases of the junction left unmatched. The CDR3 spells CARGTGVLSKETQYF. As DNA, the CDR3 is TGCGCCAGGGGCACAGGGGTACTCAGCAAAGAGACCCAGTACTTC.

The chain couples TRBV5-1 to TRBJ2-1; 10 positions agree with TRBD2. Germline V lookup: CDR1 SGHRS, CDR2 YFSETQ. The V segment lost 4 bases and the J segment 8 bases; nucleotides outside the gene matches: 12. This CDR3 spans 16 amino acids. In nucleotides, the CDR3 is TGCGCCAGCAGCACAGACTATAGCGGGGGGCCCGATGAGCAGTTCTTC. As protein: CASSTDYSGGPDEQFF.

This chain connects TRBV28 to TRBJ1-1; D might be TRBD1 (5 bases). The CDR3 extends over 14 amino acids. Germline V gives CDR1 MDHEN, CDR2 SYDVKM. V was trimmed by 6 bases and J by 5 bases, leaving 16 bases between them. CDR3 loop: CASRKQGRGTEAFF. CDR3 nucleotides: TGTGCCAGCAGAAAACAAGGGAGGGGTACTGAAGCTTTCTTT.

The chain recombines TRBV18 with TRBJ2-2, with D hard to call. Trimming took off 4 bases at V and 1 base at J, with 19 bases between the two ends. Germline V gives CDR1 KGHSH, CDR2 LQKENI. This CDR3 contains 18 residues. The CDR3 nucleotides are TGTGCCAGCTCACTATTCGCCCCCGGAGCCGGGAACACCGGGGAGCTGTTTTTT. It specifies CASSLFAPGAGNTGELFF.

This clone was detected only a few times. The CDR3 DNA follows: TGCAGCGTTGAAGGGACAGGGGTTGGCTACACCTTC. Amino acids: CSVEGTGVGYTF. The gene calls are TRBV29-1 and TRBJ1-2; 9 positions agree with TRBD1. With 1 base clipped from V and 7 bases from J, the junction kept 1 base outside the gene matches. Germline CDR1 is SQVTM and CDR2 is ANQGSEA. There are 12 residues in the CDR3. The variable domain in full, with the rest retrieved from reference TRBV29-1 and TRBJ1-2, is SAVISQKPSRDICQRGTSLTIQCQVDSQVTMMFWYRQQPGQSLTLIATANQGSEATYESGFVIDKFPISRPNLTFSTLTVSNMSPEDSSIYLCSVEGTGVGYTFGSGTRLTVV.

This clone was recorded a few times. This chain joins TRBV25-1 and TRBJ1-1; 7 bases are a match to TRBD1. V lost 6 bases, J lost 7 bases, and 11 bases stayed unmatched. CDR3 length: 14 residues. Germline CDR1 is MGHDK and CDR2 is SYGVNS. CDR3 protein: CASRGDRAGGEAFF. The DNA for the CDR3 is TGTGCCAGCAGGGGCGACAGGGCCGGTGGTGAAGCTTTCTTT.